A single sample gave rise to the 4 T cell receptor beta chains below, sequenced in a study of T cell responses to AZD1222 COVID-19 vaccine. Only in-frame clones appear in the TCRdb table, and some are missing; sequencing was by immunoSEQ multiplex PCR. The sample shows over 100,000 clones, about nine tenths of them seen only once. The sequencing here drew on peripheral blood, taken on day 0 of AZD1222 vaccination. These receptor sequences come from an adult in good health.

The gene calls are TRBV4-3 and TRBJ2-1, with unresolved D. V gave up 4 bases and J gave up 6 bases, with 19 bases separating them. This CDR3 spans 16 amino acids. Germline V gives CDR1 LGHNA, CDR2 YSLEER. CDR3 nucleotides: TGCGCCAGCAGCCCGACAATGAGCCCAGAATTCAATGAGCAGTTCTTC. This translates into CASSPTMSPEFNEQFF.

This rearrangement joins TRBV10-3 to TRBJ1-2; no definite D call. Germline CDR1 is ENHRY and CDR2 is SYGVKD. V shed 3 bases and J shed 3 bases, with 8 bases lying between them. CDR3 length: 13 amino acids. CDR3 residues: CAISEGGYYGYTF. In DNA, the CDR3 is TGTGCCATCAGTGAAGGCGGCTACTATGGCTACACCTTC.

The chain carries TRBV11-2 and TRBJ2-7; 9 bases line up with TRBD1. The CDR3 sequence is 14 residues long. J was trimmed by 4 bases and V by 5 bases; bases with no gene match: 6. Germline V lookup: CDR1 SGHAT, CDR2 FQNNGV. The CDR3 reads CASSRTGEIYEQYF. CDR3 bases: TGTGCCAGCAGCCGGACAGGGGAAATTTACGAGCAGTACTTC.

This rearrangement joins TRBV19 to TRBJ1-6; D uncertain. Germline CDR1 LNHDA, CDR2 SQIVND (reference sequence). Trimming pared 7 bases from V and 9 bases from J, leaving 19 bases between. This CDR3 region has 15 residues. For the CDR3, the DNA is TGTGCCAGTAAGGATCCCTGGGCCGGAACTTCACCCCTCCACTTT. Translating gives CASKDPWAGTSPLHF.